Listed here are 25 T cell receptor beta chains from one sample, sequenced in a study of immune reconstitution after stem cell transplant in scleroderma. A single record per CDR3 protein comes from TCRdb applying MiXCR to the RT-PCR reads. The sample yields about 4,000 distinct CDR3 sequences, 5% to 6% seen once. Sampling was done before or after autologous hematopoietic stem cell transplantation (not recorded which). The receptors were gathered from a female donor with systemic sclerosis.

This clonotype ranks as medium-sized. This chain uses TRBV20-1 with TRBJ2-4; 10 bases fit TRBD2. There are 13 residues in the CDR3. After removal of 5 bases from V and 7 bases from J, the junction contained 5 bases not matched to a gene. Germline CDR1 and CDR2: DFQATT and SNEGSKA (reference sequence). CDR3 sequence (DNA): TGCAGTGCTGCAGGACTAGCGGATAACATTCAGTACTTC. Translated: CSAAGLADNIQYF.

This clonotype was counted a few times. V usage is TRBV6-5 and J usage is TRBJ2-7, with a possible D match to TRBD2 (6 bases). Germline-derived CDR1 and CDR2 are MNHEY and SVGAGI. CDR3 length equals 14 residues. The germline V and J ends were trimmed by 6 bases and 3 bases, with 15 bases remaining between them. CDR3 sequence reads: CASSRRDPNYEQYF. For the CDR3, the DNA is TGTGCCAGCAGCCGGCGGGACCCTAACTACGAGCAGTACTTC.

By sample share, this clonotype is medium-sized. The chain links TRBV20-1 to TRBJ1-1; 8 nucleotides align to TRBD1. CDR1 and CDR2 (germline): DFQATT, SNEGSKA (reference sequence). The CDR3 covers 15 residues. Trimming at V came to 4 bases and at J to 0 bases, leaving 7 bases not matched to a gene. The CDR3 nucleotides are TGCAGTGCTACCGGGACAGGAACAATGAACACTGAAGCTTTCTTT. Its translation is CSATGTGTMNTEAFF.

This clonotype qualifies as medium-sized. The chain links TRBV4-3 to TRBJ2-1; 8 bases are a match to TRBD2. The germline V gene has CDR1 LGHNA and CDR2 YSLEER. CDR3 length: 15 amino acids. The V gene end was trimmed by 0 bases and the J gene end by 4 bases; junction bases not matched to a gene: 2. The CDR3 region has the DNA TGCGCCAGCAGCCAAGATGGGACTAGATACAATGAGCAGTTCTTC. Amino acids: CASSQDGTRYNEQFF.

This clonotype is labeled as medium-sized. The genes are TRBV11-2 and TRBJ2-7, with D possibly matching TRBD2 (6 bases). Per the germline V gene, CDR1 is SGHAT and CDR2 is FQNNGV. Trimming took 6 bases from V and 2 from J, leaving 20 bases between them. The CDR3 contains 16 residues. The CDR3 nucleotides are TGTGCCAGCAGACCTAGATCCGGGACTGGAGCCTACGAGCAGTACTTC. Encoded protein: CASRPRSGTGAYEQYF.

This clonotype is medium-sized in the sample. J is TRBJ1-6 and V is TRBV7-8, with 8 positions matching TRBD1. The CDR3 has 17 residues. Germline V CDR1 and CDR2: SGHVS, FQNEAQ. The V and J ends lost 4 bases and 9 bases, in that order; junction bases with no gene match: 14. The CDR3 coding sequence is TGTGCCAGCAGCTCGGCGACAATGACAGGGGTTAGTTCACCCCTCCACTTT. It codes for CASSSATMTGVSSPLHF.

This clonotype qualifies as medium-sized. This chain uses TRBV27 with TRBJ1-1; a weak D match, TRBD1 (6 bases). The CDR3 consists of 14 residues. CDR1 and CDR2 from the germline V gene are MNHEY and SMNVEV (reference sequence). Deletions cut 2 bases from V and 2 bases from J, with 9 bases between. In DNA, the CDR3 is TGTGCCAGCAGTTTAGGTGGGACAAACACTGAAGCTTTCTTT. Encoded protein: CASSLGGTNTEAFF.

Within the sample, this clonotype is medium-sized. The chain carries TRBV2 and TRBJ2-6; 7 nucleotides align to TRBD1. CDR1 and CDR2 from the germline V gene are SNHLY and FYNNEI. V was clipped by 2 bases and J by 0 bases; unmatched bases: 7. The CDR3 is made up of 18 amino acids. The CDR3 region is CASSEIRDSLSGANVLTF. In DNA form, the CDR3 reads TGTGCCAGCAGTGAAATCCGGGACAGCCTCTCTGGGGCCAACGTCCTGACTTTC.

This clonotype is categorized as medium-sized. The genes are TRBV11-2 and TRBJ1-1; D perhaps matches TRBD1 (6 bases). The CDR3 is made up of 18 amino acids. Germline CDR1 and CDR2: SGHAT and FQNNGV. Trimming removed 2 bases from V and 0 bases from J, with 19 bases in between. Here the CDR3 DNA reads TGTGCCAGCAGCTTACTCCGACCGGGACATATGATGAACACTGAAGCTTTCTTT. Translated, it gives CASSLLRPGHMMNTEAFF.

By frequency in the sample, this clonotype is medium-sized (0.01 to 0.1%). The chain combines TRBV27 with TRBJ2-2; TRBD2 aligns across 10 bases. This CDR3 is 16 amino acids long. The V gene's germline CDR1 is MNHEY and CDR2 SMNVEV (reference sequence). Trimming at V came to 4 bases and at J to 1 base, leaving 3 bases not matched to a gene. The chain's CDR3 is CASSSRTSGNTGELFF. In DNA, the CDR3 is TGTGCCAGCAGTTCCCGGACTAGCGGGAACACCGGGGAGCTGTTTTTT.

This clonotype is judged medium-sized. V is TRBV6-2 or TRBV6-3 and J is TRBJ2-5; 7 positions agree with TRBD1. The CDR3 contains 14 residues. Germline V gene sequence: CDR1 MNHEY, CDR2 SVGEGT. J gave up 4 bases and V 2 bases, and 4 bases lay outside the gene matches. The CDR3 DNA reads as TGTGCCAGCAGTTACCTGGGACAGCCAGAGACCCAGTACTTC. This translates into CASSYLGQPETQYF.

This clonotype is categorized as medium-sized (0.01 to 0.1%). V and J are TRBV5-1 and TRBJ2-3, with unresolved D. The CDR3 covers 16 residues. V dropped 4 bases and J dropped 0 bases, with 15 bases sitting between them. Germline assignment: CDR1 SGHRS and CDR2 YFSETQ. CDR3 coding DNA: TGCGCCAGCAGCGACCGACCTGGCGGTAGCACAGATACGCAGTATTTT. This sequence encodes CASSDRPGGSTDTQYF.

This clonotype rates as medium-sized (0.01 to 0.1%). The V gene is TRBV5-1, the J gene TRBJ1-1; D is possibly TRBD1 (5 bases). The germline V gene encodes CDR1 SGHRS and CDR2 YFSETQ. The CDR3 sequence is 15 residues long. The ends were cut back, 0 bases at V and 5 bases at J, with 14 bases in the middle. The CDR3, as DNA: TGCGCCAGCAGCTTGGGAACCCAGGGACGGACTGAAGCTTTCTTT. Its protein product is CASSLGTQGRTEAFF.

This clonotype was detected a few times. The gene calls are TRBV12-5 and TRBJ2-7; D unclear. The germline CDR1 and CDR2 sequences are LGHNT and FRNRAP. The CDR3 has 13 residues. V lost 2 bases and J 3 bases, leaving 8 bases between the germline ends. The CDR3 DNA is TGTGCTAGTGGTTTGTTCGGCAGCTACGAGCAGTACTTC. Encoded protein: CASGLFGSYEQYF.

This clonotype qualifies as medium-sized. J is TRBJ1-1 and V is TRBV20-1, with TRBD1 matching 7 bases. CDR3 length: 15 residues. Trimming removed 6 bases from V and 0 bases from J; junction bases left unmatched: 10. Germline loops: CDR1 DFQATT, CDR2 SNEGSKA (reference sequence). CDR3 DNA: TGCAGTGCGAAACCGGGACAGAACATGAACACTGAAGCTTTCTTT. This sequence encodes CSAKPGQNMNTEAFF.

Sample share makes this clonotype medium-sized. The V and J genes are TRBV5-1 and TRBJ1-5, with a tentative D call TRBD1 (6 bases). This CDR3 has 14 residues. Germline assignment: CDR1 SGHRS and CDR2 YFSETQ. V was pared by 4 bases and J by 6 bases, with 14 bases between. This CDR3 reads CASSAGATGQPQHF. As DNA, the CDR3 is TGCGCCAGCAGCGCAGGAGCGACAGGTCAGCCCCAGCATTTT.

This clonotype is categorized as medium-sized. The chain has TRBV20-1 and TRBJ1-6, with D hard to call. Germline CDR1 reads DFQATT; CDR2 reads SNEGSKA (reference sequence). The length of the CDR3 is 16 residues. V shed 3 bases and J shed 8 bases, with 20 bases lying between them. CDR3 nucleotides: TGCAGTGCTAGGTCCGTCAGGAACCACAGAGATTCACCCCTCCACTTT. Amino acid sequence: CSARSVRNHRDSPLHF.

This clonotype was observed a few times. The chain has TRBV10-3 and TRBJ1-1; no firm D call. This CDR3 has 13 amino acids. Germline V gene lookup returns CDR1 ENHRY and CDR2 SYGVKD. V gave up 3 bases and J gave up 1 base, with 6 bases separating them. The CDR3 bases are TGTGCCATCAGTGATCGCGGGAACACTGAAGCTTTCTTT. It encodes CAISDRGNTEAFF.

By share of the sample, this clonotype is medium-sized. The chain employs TRBV9 and TRBJ2-5; TRBD1 is a possible D gene (5 bases). Per germline, CDR1 SGDLS and CDR2 YYNGEE. The length of the CDR3 is 15 residues. V shed 0 bases and J shed 5 bases, with 14 bases lying between them. The CDR3 loop reads CASSVDGQGRETQYF. In DNA form, the CDR3 reads TGTGCCAGCAGCGTAGACGGGCAGGGTAGGGAGACCCAGTACTTC.

This clonotype qualifies as medium-sized (0.01 to 0.1%). This rearrangement joins TRBV7-3 to TRBJ2-1, with 12 bases that match TRBD2. Germline V gene data show CDR1 as SGHTA and CDR2 as FQGTGA. The length of the CDR3 is 19 residues. The V and J ends lost 2 bases and 0 bases, in that order; junction bases with no gene match: 8. This CDR3 is CASSLGPSGRANSYNEQFF. CDR3 sequence (DNA): TGTGCCAGCAGCTTAGGTCCTAGCGGGAGGGCGAACTCCTACAATGAGCAGTTCTTC.

By frequency in the sample, this clonotype is medium-sized (0.01 to 0.1%). The chain couples TRBV19 to TRBJ2-4; 7 nucleotides agree with TRBD1. V shed 3 bases, J shed 5 bases, and the junction held 10 bases outside the gene matches. Germline-derived CDR1 and CDR2 are LNHDA and SQIVND (reference sequence). CDR3 length equals 16 residues. DNA of the CDR3: TGTGCCAGTAGTATTGTGGAAGGGGGCCACGAAAACATTCAGTACTTC. It codes for CASSIVEGGHENIQYF.

The sample holds a few counts of this clonotype. This chain uses TRBV4-3 with TRBJ2-7; TRBD2 is a possible D gene (6 bases). In germline, CDR1 is LGHNA, CDR2 YSLEER. Trimming shortened V by 5 bases and J by 4 bases, and 12 bases separated the two germline ends. The CDR3 sequence is 13 residues long. In nucleotides, the CDR3 is TGCGCCAGCAGCTTAGCGGAGGGGTACGAGCAGTACTTC. As protein: CASSLAEGYEQYF.

About this clonotype: This sequence may be a read error, since a much larger clone differs from it by one base. This sequence joins TRBV5-1 and TRBJ2-1, with D maybe TRBD2 (6 bases). In germline, CDR1 is SGHRS, CDR2 YFSETQ. The CDR3 runs to 14 residues. The CDR3 coding sequence is TGCGCCAGCAGCCCGGAGGGGAGATACAATGAGAAGTTCTTC. Residues: CASSPEGRYNEKFF. Based on the CDR3 plus reference TRBV5-1 and TRBJ2-1, the full variable domain is KAGVTQTPRYLIKTRGQQVTLSCSPISGHRSVSWYQQTPGQGLQFLFEYFSETQRNKGNFPGRFSGRQFSNSRSEMNVSTLELGDSALYLCASSPEGRYNEKFFGPGTRLTVL.

The chain couples TRBV11-2 to TRBJ2-4, with TRBD2 as a possible D gene (6 bases). Germline CDR1 and CDR2: SGHAT and FQNNGV. The CDR3 has 18 residues. Trimming removed 4 bases at V and 1 base at J, with 20 bases between. The CDR3 nucleotides are TGTGCCAGCAGCTCCCTACGAGGAGGGGTGGACGCCAAAAACATTCAGTACTTC. Protein sequence: CASSSLRGGVDAKNIQYF.

By proportion, this clonotype is medium-sized (0.01 to 0.1%). The genes are TRBV5-1 and TRBJ2-7; the match to TRBD1 covers 7 bases. The germline CDR1 and CDR2 sequences are SGHRS and YFSETQ. The CDR3 runs 15 residues. The ends lost 1 base at V and 3 bases at J; junction bases unmatched: 7. The CDR3 DNA follows: TGCGCCAGCAGCTTGTTACAGGGGCGAGACTACGAGCAGTACTTC. Residues: CASSLLQGRDYEQYF.